The 9 T cell receptor beta chains listed next were all sequenced from one sample in a study of blood T cell repertoires in COVID-19 (dated by TCRdb to 2020 to 2021). Library construction relied on the immunoSEQ multiplex PCR assay. TCRdb limited this immuneACCESS table to in-frame rearrangements with V and J called. A share of clones is missing; checked studies link under half to unresolved V genes, and the rest is unexplained. This sample holds more than 40,000 clones; roughly 90% were observed only once. The ten largest clones take up roughly 13% of the sample. Sequencing input: peripheral blood. The receptors were gathered from an older man with acute or convalescent COVID-19.

This clone was seen only once. The chain links TRBV6-5 to TRBJ1-6; the D gene is possibly TRBD1 (5 bases). The CDR3 length is 14 residues. V shed 2 bases and J shed 10 bases, with 12 bases lying between them. Germline V gene data show CDR1 as MNHEY and CDR2 as SVGAGI. The CDR3: CASSYGQGKSPLHF. The CDR3 bases are TGTGCCAGCAGTTACGGGCAGGGTAAATCACCCCTCCACTTT.

This rearrangement joins TRBV9 to TRBJ1-1, with a weak D call TRBD1 (6 bases). The germline V gene encodes CDR1 SGDLS and CDR2 YYNGEE. V lost 3 bases to trimming and J lost 6 bases, with 12 bases between them. The CDR3 consists of 13 residues. CDR3 nucleotides: TGTGCCAGCAGCGAACCAGGGGATGCTGAAGCTTTCTTT. This codes for CASSEPGDAEAFF.

The rearrangement links TRBV27 to TRBJ2-2, with D perhaps matching TRBD1 (6 bases). The V end was cut by 5 bases, the J end by 6 bases, with 10 bases between. This CDR3 is built from 13 residues. Germline loops: CDR1 MNHEY, CDR2 SMNVEV (reference sequence). In DNA form, the CDR3 reads TGTGCCAGCAGTACACAGGGCCCCGGGGAGCTGTTTTTT. It is translated as CASSTQGPGELFF.

V is TRBV20-1 and J is TRBJ1-6; D remains unclear. Trimming took 3 bases from V and 9 from J, leaving 18 bases between them. The CDR3 loop spans 15 amino acids. The germline V gene has CDR1 DFQATT and CDR2 SNEGSKA (reference sequence). The DNA of the CDR3 is TGCAGTGCTAGTCTCGGCCCCGGACTGGGTTCACCCCTCCACTTT. As protein: CSASLGPGLGSPLHF.

V usage is TRBV18 and J usage is TRBJ1-3, with D hard to call. Germline V gene sequence: CDR1 KGHSH, CDR2 LQKENI. Trimming removed 6 bases from V and 3 bases from J, with 12 bases in between. This CDR3 is 14 amino acids long. The CDR3 region has the DNA TGTGCCAGCTCGCCGCTTGACTTTGGAAACACCATATATTTT. Encoded protein: CASSPLDFGNTIYF.

This chain uses TRBV5-1 with TRBJ1-1; D uncertain. This CDR3 comprises 16 residues. CDR1 and CDR2 (germline): SGHRS, YFSETQ. Trimming cost V 2 bases and J 1 base, with 15 bases left between them. In DNA form, the CDR3 reads TGCGCCAGCAGCTTCTCTCCAGCGCAGACGAACACTGAAGCTTTCTTT. It translates to CASSFSPAQTNTEAFF.

The genes are TRBV9 and TRBJ1-1; TRBD1 is a possible D gene (6 bases). The V end lost 3 bases, the J end lost 1 base, and 13 bases lay between the germline ends. This CDR3 is 15 amino acids long. CDR1 SGDLS and CDR2 YYNGEE come from the germline V gene. The CDR3: CASSALTGANTEAFF. The CDR3 region has the DNA TGTGCCAGCAGCGCCCTGACAGGAGCGAACACTGAAGCTTTCTTT.

This chain joins TRBV19 and TRBJ1-2; 7 bases agree with TRBD1. There are 13 residues in the CDR3. With 5 bases clipped from V and 6 bases from J, the junction kept 6 bases outside the gene matches. Germline loops: CDR1 LNHDA, CDR2 SQIVND (reference sequence). The DNA of the CDR3 is TGTGCCAGTAGTTCCACAGGGGCCCATGGCTACACCTTC. The encoded protein is CASSSTGAHGYTF.

This clone was seen just once. V is TRBV19 and J is TRBJ2-7; weak D call: TRBD2 (5 bases). The CDR3 is made up of 13 amino acids. Germline CDR1 LNHDA, CDR2 SQIVND (reference sequence). V lost 3 bases to trimming and J lost 5 bases, with 11 bases between them. The CDR3 loop is CASSILTRDEQYF. DNA of the CDR3: TGTGCCAGTAGTATTCTAACGAGGGACGAGCAGTACTTC.